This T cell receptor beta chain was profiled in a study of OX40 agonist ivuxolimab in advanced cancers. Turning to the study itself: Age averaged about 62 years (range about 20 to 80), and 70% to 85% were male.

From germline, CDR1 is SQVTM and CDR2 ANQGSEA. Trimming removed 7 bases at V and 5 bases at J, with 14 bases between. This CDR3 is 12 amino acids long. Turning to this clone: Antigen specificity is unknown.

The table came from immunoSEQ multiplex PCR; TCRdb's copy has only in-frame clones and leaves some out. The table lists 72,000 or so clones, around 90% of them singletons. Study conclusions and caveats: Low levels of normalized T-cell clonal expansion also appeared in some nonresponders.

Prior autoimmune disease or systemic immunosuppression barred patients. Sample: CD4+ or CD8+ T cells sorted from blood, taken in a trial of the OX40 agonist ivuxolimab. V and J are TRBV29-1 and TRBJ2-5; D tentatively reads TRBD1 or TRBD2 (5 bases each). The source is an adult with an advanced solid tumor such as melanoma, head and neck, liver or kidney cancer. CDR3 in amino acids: CSGGFRGETQYF. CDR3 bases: TGCAGCGGGGGGTTCCGTGGGGAGACCCAGTACTTC. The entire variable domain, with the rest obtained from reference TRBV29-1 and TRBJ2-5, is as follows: SAVISQKPSRDICQRGTSLTIQCQVDSQVTMMFWYRQQPGQSLTLIATANQGSEATYESGFVIDKFPISRPNLTFSTLTVSNMSPEDSSIYLCSGGFRGETQYFGPGTRLLVL.